This TCR beta chain is drawn from a study of T cell repertoires in cytomegalovirus infection. From the reads, TCRdb called clonotypes with MiXCR, one entry per CDR3 protein. Of some 300,000 distinct CDR3 sequences in the sample, about an eighth are singletons; the top ten hold 7% to 9.5%. The CDR3 contains 16 residues. Looked up from germline, CDR1 is SGHAT and CDR2 is FQNNGV. With 1 base clipped from V and 2 bases from J, the junction kept 8 bases outside the gene matches. This clonotype was found many times. V gene TRBV11-2 combines with J gene TRBJ2-7; 7 bases match TRBD2. Material: PBMCs. The clonotype comes from a human donor in good health (CMV status not recorded). Some clones in this sample may be carry-over from other donors' samples. The CDR3 DNA sequence: TGTGCCAGCAGCTTAGGGGGGGGGACCACCGCCTACGAGCAGTACTTC. Amino acid sequence: CASSLGGGTTAYEQYF.